This entry features one TCR beta chain sequence. Its antigen is not known. An end of the junction does not agree with germline; a read error may underlie this. This sample is part of a study of identical twins. The authors used template switching to add a universal primer site and gave cDNA unique molecular identifiers. TCRdb fed the 5' RACE reads into MiXCR, producing one record per CDR3 protein. Here the sample spans about 720,000 distinct CDR3 sequences, approximately 18% being singletons. General study findings and limits: Low generation-probability sequences were in excess among twin-shared out-of-frame alpha sequences. Abundant beta clonotypes from cord blood bore fewer insertions; memory repertoires lacked this pattern.

The sample was also linked to a second study, of T cells expressing NK-cell markers.

The sample taken for sequencing was PBMCs. The sequence was collected from a young woman in good health.

The DNA for the CDR3 is TGTGCCAGCAGACTGGAAAACACTGAAGCTTTCTTT. It is translated as CASRLENTEAFF. V is TRBV5-1 and J is TRBJ1-1; no firm D call. The CDR3 extends over 12 amino acids. CDR1 is SGHRS, CDR2 YFSETQ, per germline.